Below, one TCR beta chain is given with its context. These data belong to a study of T cells in localized non-small cell lung cancer. Sequencing was performed with immunoSEQ multiplex PCR; in TCRdb, only in-frame clones are kept and a portion is missing. This sample has tens of thousands of clones, with roughly 75% found just once. The specimen was peripheral blood, collected before any cancer treatment. The receptor was isolated from a male donor at least 60 years old with stage III squamous cell lung carcinoma.

The CDR3 region has the DNA TGCGCCAGCAGCTTGCCGGTAGCGGGAGTACTGACCCAGTACTTC. It yields the protein CASSLPVAGVLTQYF. The chain combines TRBV5-1 with TRBJ2-5; 9 positions agree with TRBD2. This CDR3 comprises 15 residues. Germline V gives CDR1 SGHRS, CDR2 YFSETQ. V dropped 1 base and J dropped 7; count of bases not matched to a gene: 8. The full variable domain, its missing parts supplied by reference TRBV5-1 and TRBJ2-5, is KAGVTQTPRYLIKTRGQQVTLSCSPISGHRSVSWYQQTPGQGLQFLFEYFSETQRNKGNFPGRFSGRQFSNSRSEMNVSTLELGDSALYLCASSLPVAGVLTQYFGPGTRLLVL.